Below, 4 T cell receptor beta chains from the same sample are listed, as sequenced in a study of T cells in women clearing cervical HPV infection. Clones were sequenced by immunoSEQ multiplex PCR, and TCRdb holds only the in-frame ones, with some missing. This table holds over 45,000 clones. Sequenced: blood buffy coat. The receptors come from a woman between 18 and 69 years old with a cervical HPV16 infection that either progressed to CIN3+ or cleared (not recorded which).

Details on this clone: The read gets to within 3 residues of the CDR3 end, and the germline J gene fills in the rest. The genes are TRBV5-1 and TRBJ2-2; no reliable D call. CDR1 is SGHRS and CDR2 is YFSETQ in the germline V gene. V lost 0 bases to trimming and J lost 4 bases, with 10 bases between them. The CDR3 has 15 residues. CDR3 bases read: TGCGCCAGCAGCTTGGAGGGCAGAACCACCGGGGAG. This codes for CASSLEGRTTGE. The CDR3 in its entirety is CASSLEGRTTGELFF.

Of note for this clone: The CDR3 is cut off 3 residues early in the read; its end comes from the germline J gene. The rearrangement joins TRBV18 to TRBJ1-2; 9 positions agree with TRBD1. The CDR3 totals 15 residues. The germline CDR1 and CDR2 sequences are KGHSH and LQKENI. CDR3 DNA (partial): TGTGCCAGCTCACCAACAGGGGGCGCCCCCTACGAC. Translated: CASSPTGGAPYD. From start to end, the CDR3 is CASSPTGGAPYDYTF. The variable domain in full, with the rest retrieved from reference TRBV18 and TRBJ1-2, is NAGVMQNPRHLVRRRGQEARLRCSPMKGHSHVYWYRQLPEEGLKFMVYLQKENIIDESGMPKERFSAEFPKEGPSILRIQQVVRGDSAAYFCASSPTGGAPYDYTFGSGTRLTVV.

In the case of this clone: Read sequence stops 3 residues before the CDR3 end, and the germline J gene provides the missing end. This chain connects TRBV10-3 to TRBJ1-1; no clear D gene. Trimming removed 5 bases from V and 1 base from J, with 8 bases in between. This CDR3 spans 13 amino acids. Germline V CDR1 and CDR2: ENHRY, SYGVKD. Incomplete CDR3 DNA: TGTGCCATCAGTCTACAGACGAACACTGAA. Translated, it gives CAISLQTNTE. The whole CDR3 region reads CAISLQTNTEAFF.

With regard to this clone: The observed sequence ends 3 residues before the CDR3 terminus, with the missing tail filled in from the germline J gene. The J gene is TRBJ1-2, the V gene TRBV7-2; unclear D gene. This CDR3 comprises 13 residues. V lost 2 bases and J 7 bases, leaving 11 bases between the germline ends. CDR1 SGHTA and CDR2 FQGNSA come from the germline V gene. The CDR3 DNA, read in part, is TGTGCCAGCAGCTTATTTTCGGCGGTTGGC. Protein product: CASSLFSAVG. The entire CDR3 protein is CASSLFSAVGYTF.